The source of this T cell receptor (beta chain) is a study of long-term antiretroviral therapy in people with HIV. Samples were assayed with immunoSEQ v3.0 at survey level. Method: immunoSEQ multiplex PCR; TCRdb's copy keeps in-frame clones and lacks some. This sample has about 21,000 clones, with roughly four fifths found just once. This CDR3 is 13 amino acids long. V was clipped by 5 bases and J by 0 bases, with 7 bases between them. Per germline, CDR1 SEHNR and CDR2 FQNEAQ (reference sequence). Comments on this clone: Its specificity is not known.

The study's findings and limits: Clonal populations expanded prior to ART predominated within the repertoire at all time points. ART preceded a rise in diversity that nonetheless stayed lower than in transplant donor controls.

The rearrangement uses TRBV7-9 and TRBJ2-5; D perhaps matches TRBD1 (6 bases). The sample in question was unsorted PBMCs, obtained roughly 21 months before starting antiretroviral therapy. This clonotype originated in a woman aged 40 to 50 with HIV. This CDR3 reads CASSRDNQETQYF. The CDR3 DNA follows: TGTGCCAGCAGCCGGGACAACCAAGAGACCCAGTACTTC.